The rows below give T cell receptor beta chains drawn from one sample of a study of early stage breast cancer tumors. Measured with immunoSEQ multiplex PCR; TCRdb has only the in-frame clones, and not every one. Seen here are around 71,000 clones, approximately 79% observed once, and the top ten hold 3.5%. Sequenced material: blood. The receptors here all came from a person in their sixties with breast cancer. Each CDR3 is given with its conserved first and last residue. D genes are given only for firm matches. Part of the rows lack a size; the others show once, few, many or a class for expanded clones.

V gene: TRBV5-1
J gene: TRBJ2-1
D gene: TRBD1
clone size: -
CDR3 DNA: TGCGCCAGCAGCTCCTCCGGGACAGCGGACAATGAGCAGTTCTTC
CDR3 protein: CASSSSGTADNEQFF

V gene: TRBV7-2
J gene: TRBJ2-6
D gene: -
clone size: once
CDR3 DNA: TGTGCCAGCAGCTTAGTACTGCCTGGGGCCAACGTCCTGACTTTC
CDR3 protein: CASSLVLPGANVLTF

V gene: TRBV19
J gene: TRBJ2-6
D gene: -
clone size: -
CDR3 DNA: TGTGCCACCCGCCCCTCTGGGGCCAACGTCCTGACTTTC
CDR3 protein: CATRPSGANVLTF

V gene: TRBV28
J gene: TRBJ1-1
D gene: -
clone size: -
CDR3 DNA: TGTGCCAGCAGTTTTCGTCCGACGATGGGTACTACTTTCTTT
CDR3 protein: CASSFRPTMGTTFF

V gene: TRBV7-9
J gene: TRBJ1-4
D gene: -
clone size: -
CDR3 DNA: TGTGCCAGCAGCAGGGGGGGGGATTTTAATGAAAAACTGTTTTTT
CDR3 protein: CASSRGGDFNEKLFF

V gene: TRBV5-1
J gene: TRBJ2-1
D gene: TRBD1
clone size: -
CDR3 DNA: TGCGCCAGCAGCTTGGACAGGGGTCTCAATGAGCAGTTCTTC
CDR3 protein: CASSLDRGLNEQFF

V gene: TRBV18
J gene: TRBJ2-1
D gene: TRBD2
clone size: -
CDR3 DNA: TGTGCCAGCTCACGAACTAGCGGGACTGACAATGAGCAGTTCTTC
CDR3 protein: CASSRTSGTDNEQFF

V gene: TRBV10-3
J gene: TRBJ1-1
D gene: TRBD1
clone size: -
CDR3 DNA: TGTGCCATAACTGACAGGGTCGGAGTCACTGAAGCTTTCTTT
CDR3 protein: CAITDRVGVTEAFF

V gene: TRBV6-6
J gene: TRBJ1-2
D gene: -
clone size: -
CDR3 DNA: TGTGCCAGCAGCCGGACGTCCCTGTATGGCTACACCTTC
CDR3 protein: CASSRTSLYGYTF

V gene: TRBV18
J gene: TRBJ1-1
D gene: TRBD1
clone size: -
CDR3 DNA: TGTGCCAGCTCGCCCGTCCCGGGACAGGGTATGAACACTGAAGCTTTCTTT
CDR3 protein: CASSPVPGQGMNTEAFF

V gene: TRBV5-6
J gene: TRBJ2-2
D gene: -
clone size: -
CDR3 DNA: TGTGCCAGCAGCTTAGAGGGGGCGGGGAGCACCGGGGAGCTGTTTTTT
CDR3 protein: CASSLEGAGSTGELFF

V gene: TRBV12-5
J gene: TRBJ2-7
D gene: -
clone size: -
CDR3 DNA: TGTGCTAGTGGTTTGCCCCCTCGGGAGGGGGCGAAATACGAGCAGTACTTC
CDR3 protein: CASGLPPREGAKYEQYF

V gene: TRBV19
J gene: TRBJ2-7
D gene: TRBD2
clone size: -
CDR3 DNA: TGTGCCAGTAGTCGCAGCGGGGGAAGCTCCTACGAGCAGTACTTC
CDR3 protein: CASSRSGGSSYEQYF

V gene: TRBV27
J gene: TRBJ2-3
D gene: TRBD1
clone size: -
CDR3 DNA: TGTGCCAGCATTGACAGGGAATACACAGATACGCAGTATTTT
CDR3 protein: CASIDREYTDTQYF

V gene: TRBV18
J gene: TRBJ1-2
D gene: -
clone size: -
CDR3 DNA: TGTGCCAGCTCACCACCACTGAGGGGTGGAGGCTACACCTTC
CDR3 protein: CASSPPLRGGGYTF

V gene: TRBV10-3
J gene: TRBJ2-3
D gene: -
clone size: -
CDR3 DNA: TGTGCCATCAGGGGAGGAGCCGGGTCTTCTTCGGGCACAGATACGCAGTATTTT
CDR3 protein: CAIRGGAGSSSGTDTQYF

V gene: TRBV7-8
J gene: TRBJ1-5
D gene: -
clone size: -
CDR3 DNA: TGTGCCAGCAGCTTAGCGAGGGGAAACAATCAGCCCCAGCATTTT
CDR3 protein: CASSLARGNNQPQHF

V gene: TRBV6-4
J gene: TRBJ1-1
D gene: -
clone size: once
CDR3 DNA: TGTGCCAGCAGCAGCCGGGAATATAGTGCTTTCTTT
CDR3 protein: CASSSREYSAFF

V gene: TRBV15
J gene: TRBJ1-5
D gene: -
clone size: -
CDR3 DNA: TGTGCCACCAGCAGCAAAGCACAGGGCTCCGGCAATCAGCCCCAGCATTTT
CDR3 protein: CATSSKAQGSGNQPQHF

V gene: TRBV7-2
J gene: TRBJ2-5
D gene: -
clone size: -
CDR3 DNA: TGTGCCAGCAGCTTAGCCAGGGTGGAGACCCAGTACTTC
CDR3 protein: CASSLARVETQYF

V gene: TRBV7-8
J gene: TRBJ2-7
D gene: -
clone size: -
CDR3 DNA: TGTGCCAGCAGCTTAATCAGGGACGAGCAGTACTTC
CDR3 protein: CASSLIRDEQYF

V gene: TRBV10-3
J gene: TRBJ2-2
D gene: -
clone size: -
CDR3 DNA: TGTGCCATCAGTGAGGGCGGGGAGCTGTTTTTT
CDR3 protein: CAISEGGELFF

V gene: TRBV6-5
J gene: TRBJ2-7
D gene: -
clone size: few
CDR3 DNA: TGTGCCAGCAGTATTCGGGACACCACCGGAGAGCAGTACTTC
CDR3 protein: CASSIRDTTGEQYF

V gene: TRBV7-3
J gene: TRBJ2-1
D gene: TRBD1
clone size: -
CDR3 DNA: TGTGCCAGCAGCTTACAAGGGACAGGGATCTACAATGAGCAGTTCTTC
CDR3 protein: CASSLQGTGIYNEQFF

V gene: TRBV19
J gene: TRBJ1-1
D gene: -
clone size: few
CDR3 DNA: TGTGCCAGTAGTATGGGCCAGTACACTGAAGCTTTCTTT
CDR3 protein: CASSMGQYTEAFF

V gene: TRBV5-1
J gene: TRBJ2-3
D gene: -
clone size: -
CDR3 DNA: TGCGCCAGCAGCTTGGAGAGCGGGAGCACAGATACGCAGTATTTT
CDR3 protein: CASSLESGSTDTQYF

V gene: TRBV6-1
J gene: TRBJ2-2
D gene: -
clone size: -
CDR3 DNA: TGTGCCAATCGTAAGGCGGGGTCCGGGGAGCTGTTTTTT
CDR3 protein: CANRKAGSGELFF

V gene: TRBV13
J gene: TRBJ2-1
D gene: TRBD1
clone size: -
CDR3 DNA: TGTGCCAGCAGCTTAACTCGGGACAGCTACAATGAGCAGTTCTTC
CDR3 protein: CASSLTRDSYNEQFF

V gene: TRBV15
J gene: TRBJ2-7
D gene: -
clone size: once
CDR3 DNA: TGTGCCACCAGCAGAGATCTAGTAAACGAGCAGTACTTC
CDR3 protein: CATSRDLVNEQYF

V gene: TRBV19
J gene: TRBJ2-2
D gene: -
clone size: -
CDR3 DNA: TGTGCCAGTAGATCTCTCCCGGCCGGGGAGCTGTTTTTT
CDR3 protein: CASRSLPAGELFF

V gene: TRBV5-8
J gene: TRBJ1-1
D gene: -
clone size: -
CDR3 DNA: TGTGCCAGCAGCTTGCGTACTGAGTGGACTGAAGCTTTCTTT
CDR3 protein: CASSLRTEWTEAFF

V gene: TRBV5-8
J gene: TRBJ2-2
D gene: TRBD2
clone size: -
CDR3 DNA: TGTGCCAGCACCCGGCCAGCGGGGGGACGCACCGGGGAGCTGTTTTTT
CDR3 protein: CASTRPAGGRTGELFF

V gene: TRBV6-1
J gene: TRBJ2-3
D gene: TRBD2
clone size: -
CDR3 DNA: TGTGCCAGCAGTGTGGAATTAGCGGGAGGGCCCGGAGATACGCAGTATTTT
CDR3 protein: CASSVELAGGPGDTQYF

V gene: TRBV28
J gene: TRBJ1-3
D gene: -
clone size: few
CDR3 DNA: TGTGCCAGCAGTTCGGTCGGCCTCTCTGGAAACACCATATATTTT
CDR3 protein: CASSSVGLSGNTIYF

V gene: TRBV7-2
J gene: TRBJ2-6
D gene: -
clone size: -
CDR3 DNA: TGTGCCAGCAGCTCCAGACTCTCTGGGGCCAACGTCCTGACTTTC
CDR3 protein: CASSSRLSGANVLTF

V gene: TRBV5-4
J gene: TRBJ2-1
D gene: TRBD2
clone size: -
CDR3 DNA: TGTGCCAGCAGCCAAGCCCCCAGCGGGAGTTCCTACAATGAGCAGTTCTTC
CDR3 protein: CASSQAPSGSSYNEQFF

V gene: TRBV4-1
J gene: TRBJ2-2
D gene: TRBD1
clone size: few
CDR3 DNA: TGCGCCAGCAGCCGAGCGACAGGGACGACATCCGGGGAGCTGTTTTTT
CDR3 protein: CASSRATGTTSGELFF

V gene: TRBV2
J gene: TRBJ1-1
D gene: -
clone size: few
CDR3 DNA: TGTGCCAGCACAATTGAATTGAACACTGAAGCTTTCTTT
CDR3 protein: CASTIELNTEAFF

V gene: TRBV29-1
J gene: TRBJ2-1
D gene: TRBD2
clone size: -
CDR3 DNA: TGCAGCGTTGACGCTAGCGGGAGGGCCAATGAGCAGTTCTTC
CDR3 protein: CSVDASGRANEQFF

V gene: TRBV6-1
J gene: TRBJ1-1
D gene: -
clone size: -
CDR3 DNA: TGTGCCAGCACCCTCGGCCCGGCGAGCACTGAAGCTTTCTTT
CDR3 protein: CASTLGPASTEAFF

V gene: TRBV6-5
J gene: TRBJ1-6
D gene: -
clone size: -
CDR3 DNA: TGTGCCAGCAGTTTCCGGGGGGTGACACCCCTCCACTTT
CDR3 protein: CASSFRGVTPLHF

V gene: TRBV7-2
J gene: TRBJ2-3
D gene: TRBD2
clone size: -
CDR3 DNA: TGTGCCAGCAGCCGCGGGAGGGCAGATACGCAGTATTTT
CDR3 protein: CASSRGRADTQYF

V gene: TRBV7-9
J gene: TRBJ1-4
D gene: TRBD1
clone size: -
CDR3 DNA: TGTGCCAGCAGCCGGGGACAGACTAATGAAAAACTGTTTTTT
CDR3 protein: CASSRGQTNEKLFF

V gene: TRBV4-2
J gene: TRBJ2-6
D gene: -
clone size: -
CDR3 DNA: TGTGCCAGCAGGAAAAGTGGGAGCGGACCCTCTGGGGCCAACGTCCTGACTTTC
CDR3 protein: CASRKSGSGPSGANVLTF

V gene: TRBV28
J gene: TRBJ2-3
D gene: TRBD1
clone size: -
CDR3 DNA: TGTGCCAGCAGTGCCGGGGGACAGGGTATAGCAGATACGCAGTATTTT
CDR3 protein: CASSAGGQGIADTQYF

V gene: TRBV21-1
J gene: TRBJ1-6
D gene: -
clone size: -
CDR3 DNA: TGTGCCAGCAGCAAAAGACAGGGAAACTCCCTCCTCCACTTT
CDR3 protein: CASSKRQGNSLLHF

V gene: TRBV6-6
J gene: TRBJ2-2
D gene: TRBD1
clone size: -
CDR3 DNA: TGTGCCAGCAGTTATCCCTCGGGACAGGGTACCGGGGAGCTGTTTTTT
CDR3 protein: CASSYPSGQGTGELFF

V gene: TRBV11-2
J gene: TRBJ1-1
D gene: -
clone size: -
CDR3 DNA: TGTGCCAGCAGCTCCTGGGGAAGGGAAGCTTTCTTT
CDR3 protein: CASSSWGREAFF

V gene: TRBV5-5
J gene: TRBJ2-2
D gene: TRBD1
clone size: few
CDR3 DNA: TGTGCCAGCAGCTCGAGGACAGGGCTGACCGGGGAGCTGTTTTTT
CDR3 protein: CASSSRTGLTGELFF

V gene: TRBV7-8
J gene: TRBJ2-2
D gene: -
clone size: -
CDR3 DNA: TGTGCCAGCAGCTTGTTTGGGCGGGATACCGGGGAGCTGTTTTTT
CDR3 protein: CASSLFGRDTGELFF

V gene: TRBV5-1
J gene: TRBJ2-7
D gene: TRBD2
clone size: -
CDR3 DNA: TGCGCCAGCAGCTTGGGAGGGACTAGCGGGGGGAGCTCCTACGAGCAGTACTTC
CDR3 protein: CASSLGGTSGGSSYEQYF

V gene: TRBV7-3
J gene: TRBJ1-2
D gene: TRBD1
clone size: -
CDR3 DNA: TGTGCCAGCAGCCGTGGGACAGGGGAATCCTCCTATGGCTACACCTTC
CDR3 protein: CASSRGTGESSYGYTF

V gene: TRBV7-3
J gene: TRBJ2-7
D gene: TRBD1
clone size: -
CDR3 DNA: TGTGCCAGCAGCCCAGGGGGAGAAACTTCCTACGAGCAGTACTTC
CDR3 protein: CASSPGGETSYEQYF

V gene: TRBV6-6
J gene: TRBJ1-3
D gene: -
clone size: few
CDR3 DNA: TGTGCCAGCAGTCCCGGGGTGGGTGGAAACACCATATATTTT
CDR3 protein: CASSPGVGGNTIYF